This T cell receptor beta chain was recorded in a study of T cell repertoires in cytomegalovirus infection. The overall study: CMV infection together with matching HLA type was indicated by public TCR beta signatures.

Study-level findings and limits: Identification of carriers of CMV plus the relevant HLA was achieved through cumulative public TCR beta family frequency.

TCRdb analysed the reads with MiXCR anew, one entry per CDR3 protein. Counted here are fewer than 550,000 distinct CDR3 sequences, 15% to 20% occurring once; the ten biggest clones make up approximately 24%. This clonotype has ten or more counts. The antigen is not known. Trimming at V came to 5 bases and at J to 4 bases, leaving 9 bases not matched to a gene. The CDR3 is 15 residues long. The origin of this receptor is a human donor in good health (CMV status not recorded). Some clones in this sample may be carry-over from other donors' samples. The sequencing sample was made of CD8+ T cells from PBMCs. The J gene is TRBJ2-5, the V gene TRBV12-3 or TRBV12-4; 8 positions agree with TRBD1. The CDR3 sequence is CASSGIQGVGETQYF. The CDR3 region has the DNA TGTGCCAGCAGTGGGATACAGGGGGTCGGAGAGACCCAGTACTTC.